A selection of T cell receptor beta chains follows, all from one sample in a study of post-analysis software for immune sequencing data. TCRdb reprocessed the PCR reads with MiXCR, giving one entry per CDR3 protein. Here the sample spans some 890,000 distinct CDR3 sequences, about 57% being singletons. Sequenced material: blood. The source is a girl between 5 and 17 years old with multiple sclerosis. CDR3s include the opening cysteine and the closing phenylalanine or tryptophan. A D gene is named only where the DNA matches it firmly. Only some rows state a clone size, as once, few, many or a class for expanded clones.

cdr3_nt,cdr3_aa,d_call,v_call,j_call,clone_size
TGTGCCAGCAGCTTAGGTGGGGTAAATCAGCCCCAGCATTTT,CASSLGGVNQPQHF,-,TRBV5-1,TRBJ1-5,-
TGCGCCAGCAGCCCGTGGACTGGTACCGCTAACTATGGCTACACCTTC,CASSPWTGTANYGYTF,-,TRBV5-1,TRBJ1-2,-
TGTGCCAGCAGCTGGACGATCCGGGACAGGCCTGAAGCTTTCTTT,CASSWTIRDRPEAFF,TRBD1,TRBV5-5,TRBJ1-1,-
TGTGCCAGCAGTTTATCGCCCCCCGGAGAAGCTTTCTTT,CASSLSPPGEAFF,-,TRBV27,TRBJ1-1,-
TGCAGCGTCGACAGGGGGCTTGGTGAGACCCAGTACTTC,CSVDRGLGETQYF,TRBD1,TRBV29-1,TRBJ2-5,-
TGCGCCAGCAGCACGGAGACAGGGCAGTCCTACGAGCAGTACTTC,CASSTETGQSYEQYF,TRBD1,TRBV5-1,TRBJ2-7,-
TGCAGCGTTGCCACCCTAAAGGGGCCCTACGAGCAGTACTTC,CSVATLKGPYEQYF,-,TRBV29-1,TRBJ2-7,-
TGCGCCAGCCATGAAGTGAAGGGACTAGCCGACGAGCAGTACTTC,CASHEVKGLADEQYF,TRBD2,TRBV5-1,TRBJ2-7,few
TGTGCCAGCAGCTCCAGACTAGCGGGAGCCCCCTCCCTCGAGCAGTACTTC,CASSSRLAGAPSLEQYF,TRBD2,TRBV7-8,TRBJ2-7,-
TGTGCCAGCAGTCGACAGGGAGCATCTGGGGCCAACGTCCTGACTTTC,CASSRQGASGANVLTF,TRBD1,TRBV3-1,TRBJ2-6,-
TGCGCCAGCAGCCAGGTCGGGGTCCAAGAGACCCAGTACTTC,CASSQVGVQETQYF,-,TRBV4-1,TRBJ2-5,few
TGTGCCAGCAGTTTAGCGACGACAAACTATGGCTACACCTTC,CASSLATTNYGYTF,-,TRBV12-3/TRBV12-4,TRBJ1-2,-
TGTGCCAGCAGCGTACTCCCTACAGGGGGTGGCGAGCAGTACTTC,CASSVLPTGGGEQYF,TRBD1,TRBV9,TRBJ2-7,-
TGTGCCAGCAGCTTGCGATTTGCCCAGGACAGCTCTACCTCCTACTACGAGCAGTACTTC,CASSLRFAQDSSTSYYEQYF,-,TRBV7-9,TRBJ2-7,few
TGCGCCAGCAGCTTGGAGGGGTACAGCAATCAGCCCCAGTACTTC,CASSLEGYSNQPQYF,-,TRBV5-1,TRBJ2-5,-
TGCGCCAGCAGCTTGGCCGTAGCGGCATCCTACAATGAGCAGTTCTTC,CASSLAVAASYNEQFF,-,TRBV5-1,TRBJ2-1,-
TGTGCCAGCAGCCAGGGGGAGCTATCCTACGAGCAGTACTTC,CASSQGELSYEQYF,-,TRBV4-2,TRBJ2-7,-
TGTGCCAGCAGTCCCCCCGGAGTTGAGCAGTACTTC,CASSPPGVEQYF,-,TRBV6-5,TRBJ2-7,-
TGTGCTAGTGGTTTGGTTTCGGCTAGCGACCACGAGCAGTACTTC,CASGLVSASDHEQYF,-,TRBV12-5,TRBJ2-7,few
TGTGCCAGCAGCCTAGTAGCGGACACAGATACGCAGTATTTT,CASSLVADTDTQYF,-,TRBV6-4,TRBJ2-3,many
TGTGCCAGCAAGAGGATCCCTCAGCGGGAAGAGACCCAGTACTTC,CASKRIPQREETQYF,-,TRBV2,TRBJ2-5,-
TGCGCCGGCAGCCAGGGGAAAAGACTAGCGGGAGAAGATACGCAGTATTTT,CAGSQGKRLAGEDTQYF,TRBD2,TRBV4-1,TRBJ2-3,few
TGTGCCAGCAGCCAGCCCGGACAGGGTGGGACTGAAGCTTTCTTT,CASSQPGQGGTEAFF,TRBD1,TRBV4-2,TRBJ1-1,-
TGTGCCAGCAGCCAAGTAATATCCCGCTACGAGCAGTACTTC,CASSQVISRYEQYF,-,TRBV3-1,TRBJ2-7,-
TGCAGCGTTGAAAAGCCGGGCAGGAACTATGGCTACACCTTC,CSVEKPGRNYGYTF,-,TRBV29-1,TRBJ1-2,few
TGTGCCAGCAGCGTAGACCGGGACAGCGACGAGCAGTACTTC,CASSVDRDSDEQYF,TRBD1,TRBV9,TRBJ2-7,-
TGTGCCACCAGCTCATACCCGTCGGGTGGTGGCTACACCTTC,CATSSYPSGGGYTF,-,TRBV15,TRBJ1-2,-
TGTGCCACCAGCAGAGATCTAACCTACGAGCAGTACTTC,CATSRDLTYEQYF,-,TRBV15,TRBJ2-7,-
TGCAGCGTTGAGACATCCGACACCGGGGAGCTGTTTTTT,CSVETSDTGELFF,-,TRBV29-1,TRBJ2-2,-
TGTGCCAGCAGCTTGTCTACGGTTCGGTACGAGCAGTACTTC,CASSLSTVRYEQYF,-,TRBV7-2,TRBJ2-7,few
TGTGCCACCAGCCGCTTCACAGATACGCAGTATTTT,CATSRFTDTQYF,-,TRBV15,TRBJ2-3,once
TGCGCCAGCAGTCCACAGGCCCGACAGCTCTCCTACGAGCAGTACTTC,CASSPQARQLSYEQYF,-,TRBV5-1,TRBJ2-7,few
TGTGCCAGCAGTTTTGGGGGGGAGGACTACGAGCAGTACTTC,CASSFGGEDYEQYF,TRBD2,TRBV6-2/TRBV6-3,TRBJ2-7,-
TGTGCCAGCAGGGAAGGGTCCCGCGGGGCCCTCATCACAGATACGCAGTATTTT,CASREGSRGALITDTQYF,-,TRBV2,TRBJ2-3,-
TGTGCCAGCAGTGAATTCAGAGGACAGAGTTACAATGAGCAGTTCTTC,CASSEFRGQSYNEQFF,-,TRBV2,TRBJ2-1,-
TGCAGTGCTAGAGATCTAGTGAGCTTTGGCAATGAGCAGTTCTTC,CSARDLVSFGNEQFF,-,TRBV20-1,TRBJ2-1,few
TGCAGCGGGGGCCAAAGAGTTAACCGGAACAATGAGCAGTTCTTC,CSGGQRVNRNNEQFF,-,TRBV29-1,TRBJ2-1,few
TGTGCCATCAGAGCCGTGGTTGAGCAGTACTTC,CAIRAVVEQYF,-,TRBV10-3,TRBJ2-7,-
TGTGCCAGCAGTCCCCCCCCGATCGACCGGACAGGAAACTATGGCTACACCTTC,CASSPPPIDRTGNYGYTF,TRBD1,TRBV12-3/TRBV12-4,TRBJ1-2,-
TGCAGCGTTGGTGACAGGGGGCTTCAAGGCGAAAAACTGTTTTTT,CSVGDRGLQGEKLFF,TRBD1,TRBV29-1,TRBJ1-4,-
TGTGCCACCAGTCCGAGCGGGAGGGGTTACAATGAGCAGTTCTTC,CATSPSGRGYNEQFF,TRBD2,TRBV24-1,TRBJ2-1,-
TGTGCCAGCAGCCCCATAGCGGGGGGGCTGATGAGTGAGCAGTTCTTC,CASSPIAGGLMSEQFF,TRBD2,TRBV7-9,TRBJ2-1,-
TGTGCCATCAGTGAGTCCCCACCCGGGACTAGCGGGGTTTACGAGCAGTACTTC,CAISESPPGTSGVYEQYF,TRBD2,TRBV10-3,TRBJ2-7,-
TGTGCCAGCAGAGACTCCCAGGGCTACAATGAGCAGTTCTTC,CASRDSQGYNEQFF,-,TRBV25-1,TRBJ2-1,once